The 8 T cell receptor beta chains in this list originate from one sample, sequenced in a study of blood T cell repertoires in COVID-19. The assay was immunoSEQ multiplex PCR, and TCRdb's table has in-frame clones only and misses some. Seen here are under 250,000 clones, about 80% observed once, and the top ten hold about 2.1%. Sample: peripheral blood. The receptors shown here come from a woman aged 55-70 years with acute or convalescent COVID-19.

This clone was seen a few times. The chain links TRBV2 to TRBJ1-1; no definite D call. Trimming shortened V by 8 bases and J by 4 bases, and 17 bases separated the two germline ends. Germline assignment: CDR1 SNHLY and CDR2 FYNNEI. The CDR3 sequence is 14 residues long. DNA of the CDR3: TGTGCCAGCGGCCTAGGAGGAGTGGGCACTGAAGCTTTCTTT. Its translation: CASGLGGVGTEAFF.

This clone was picked up one time. This chain uses TRBV4-1 with TRBJ1-4, with D unresolved. Germline CDR1 MGHRA, CDR2 YSYEKL. V was trimmed by 8 bases and J by 0 bases, leaving 10 bases between them. The length of the CDR3 is 14 residues. The CDR3 loop reads CASSLVATNEKLFF. CDR3 nucleotide sequence: TGCGCCAGCTCCCTAGTTGCAACTAATGAAAAACTGTTTTTT.

This clone was counted between two and nine times. This chain joins TRBV7-2 and TRBJ2-1; 10 nucleotides align to TRBD2. This CDR3 region has 17 residues. Germline V CDR1 and CDR2: SGHTA, FQGNSA. V lost 3 bases, J lost 3 bases, and 8 bases stayed unmatched. CDR3 protein: CASSFPSSGGIYNEQFF. Here the CDR3 DNA reads TGTGCCAGCAGCTTTCCTTCTAGCGGGGGAATCTACAATGAGCAGTTCTTC.

This clone occurred a few times. The chain combines TRBV19 with TRBJ1-1, with 8 nucleotides matching TRBD1. The CDR3 sequence is 13 residues long. Germline V CDR1 and CDR2: LNHDA, SQIVND (reference sequence). V lost 3 bases to trimming and J lost 11 bases; unmatched junction nucleotides: 8. The CDR3 sequence is CASSMGQALPAFF. CDR3 DNA: TGTGCCAGTAGTATGGGACAGGCCCTCCCGGCTTTCTTT.

This chain joins TRBV18 and TRBJ2-5; TRBD1 might be the D (5 bases). This CDR3 contains 14 residues. Germline V gives CDR1 KGHSH, CDR2 LQKENI. Trimming pared 2 bases from V and 0 bases from J, leaving 7 bases between. CDR3 loop: CASSPGRDQETQYF. The DNA of the CDR3 is TGTGCCAGCTCACCAGGCAGGGACCAAGAGACCCAGTACTTC.

The chain carries TRBV6-1 and TRBJ1-2; perhaps TRBD1 as D (5 bases). CDR1 and CDR2 (germline): MNHNS, SASEGT. V lost 2 bases to trimming and J lost 12 bases, with 16 bases between them. This CDR3 is 13 amino acids long. The CDR3 sequence is CASSEHRILWDTF. CDR3 DNA sequence: TGTGCCAGCAGTGAACACAGGATTCTATGGGACACCTTC.

The chain uses TRBV7-2 and TRBJ2-1; D might be TRBD2 (5 bases). Germline lookup yields CDR1 SGHTA and CDR2 FQGNSA. CDR3 length: 14 residues. Between the trimmed V and J ends, which lost 1 base and 10 bases, there was a span of 14 bases. CDR3 in amino acids: CASSLGGFSLEQFF. The CDR3 coding sequence is TGTGCCAGCAGCTTAGGAGGGTTTAGTTTAGAGCAGTTCTTC.

This sequence joins TRBV28 and TRBJ1-2; D perhaps matches TRBD1 (6 bases). This CDR3 has 10 amino acids. The ends were cut back, 10 bases at V and 7 bases at J, with 10 bases in the middle. Germline V CDR1 and CDR2: MDHEN, SYDVKM. The CDR3 DNA reads TGTGCCACCGGACAGTTTGGCTACACCTTC. Its protein is CATGQFGYTF.